Sequencing of this TCR beta chain was carried out in a study of Ad26.COV2.S vaccination and SARS-CoV-2 variants. CDR1 and CDR2 (germline): MDHEN, SYDVKM. Trimming cost V 2 bases and J 6 bases, with 14 bases left between them. There are 16 residues in the CDR3. Treatment reported: about 20 received Ad26.COV2.S at low or high dose, single or two shots; roughly 5 received placebo; per-sample allocation not given. Day 63 after the first injection of vaccine or placebo was the sampling time. Here immunoSEQ multiplex PCR was the method, and the copy in TCRdb shows in-frame clones only, minus some. The data hold 380,000 or so clones, with 88% observed a single time.

The chain combines TRBV28 with TRBJ1-6, with TRBD1 as a possible D gene (5 bases). Source: peripheral blood, taken in a trial of Ad26.COV2.S vaccine versus placebo. This TCR was recovered from a person aged 18 to 59 who received the Ad26.COV2.S COVID-19 vaccine or a placebo. This CDR3 is CASSLSTGQRNSPLHF. CDR3 nucleotide sequence: TGTGCCAGCAGTTTAAGCACAGGACAACGTAATTCACCCCTCCACTTT.